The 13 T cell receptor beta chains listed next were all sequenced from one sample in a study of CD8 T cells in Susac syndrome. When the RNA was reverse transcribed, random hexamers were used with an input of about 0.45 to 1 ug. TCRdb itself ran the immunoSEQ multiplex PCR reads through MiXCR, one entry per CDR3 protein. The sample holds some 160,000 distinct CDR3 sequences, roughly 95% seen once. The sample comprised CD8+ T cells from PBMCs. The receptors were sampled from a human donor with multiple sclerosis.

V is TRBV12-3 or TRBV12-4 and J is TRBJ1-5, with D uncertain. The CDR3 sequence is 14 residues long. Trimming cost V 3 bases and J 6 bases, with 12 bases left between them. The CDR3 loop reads CASSFLGWGQPQHF. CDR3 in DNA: TGTGCCAGCAGTTTTCTGGGTTGGGGTCAGCCCCAGCATTTT.

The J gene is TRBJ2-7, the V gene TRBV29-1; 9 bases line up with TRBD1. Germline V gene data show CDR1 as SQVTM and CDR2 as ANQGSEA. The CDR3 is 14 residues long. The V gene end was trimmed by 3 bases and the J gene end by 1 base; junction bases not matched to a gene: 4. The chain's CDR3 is CSVDPGQGSYEQYF. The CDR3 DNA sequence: TGCAGCGTTGATCCGGGACAGGGATCCTACGAGCAGTACTTC.

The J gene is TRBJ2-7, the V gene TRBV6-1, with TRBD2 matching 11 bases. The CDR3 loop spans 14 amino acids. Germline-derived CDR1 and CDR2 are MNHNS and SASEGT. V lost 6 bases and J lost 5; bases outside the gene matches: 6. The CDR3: CASRRLAGYDEQYF. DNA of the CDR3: TGTGCCAGCAGGCGACTAGCGGGATACGACGAGCAGTACTTC.

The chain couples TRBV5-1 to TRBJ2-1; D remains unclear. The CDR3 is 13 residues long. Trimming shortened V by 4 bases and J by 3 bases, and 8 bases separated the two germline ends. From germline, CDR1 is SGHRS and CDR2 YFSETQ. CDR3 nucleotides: TGCGCCAGCAGCCAAGGCCACTACAATGAGCAGTTCTTC. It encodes CASSQGHYNEQFF.

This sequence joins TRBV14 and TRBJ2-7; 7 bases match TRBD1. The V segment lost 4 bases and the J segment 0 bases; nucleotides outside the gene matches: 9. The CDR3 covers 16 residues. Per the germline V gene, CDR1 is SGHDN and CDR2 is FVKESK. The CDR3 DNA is TGTGCCAGCAGCCCAAATCCGGGACAGTTCTCCTACGAGCAGTACTTC. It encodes CASSPNPGQFSYEQYF.

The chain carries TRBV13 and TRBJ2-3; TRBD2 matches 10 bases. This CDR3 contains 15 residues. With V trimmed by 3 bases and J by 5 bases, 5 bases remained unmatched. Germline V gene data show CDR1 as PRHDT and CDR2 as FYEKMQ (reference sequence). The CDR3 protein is CASSFLAGALDTQYF. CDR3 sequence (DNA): TGTGCCAGCAGCTTCCTAGCGGGGGCCCTAGATACGCAGTATTTT.

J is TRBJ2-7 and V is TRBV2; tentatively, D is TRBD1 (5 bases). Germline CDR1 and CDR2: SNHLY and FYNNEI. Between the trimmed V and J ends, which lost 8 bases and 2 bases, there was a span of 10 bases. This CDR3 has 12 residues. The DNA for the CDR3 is TGTGCCAGCGAGACAGAACCCTACGAGCAGTACTTC. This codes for CASETEPYEQYF.

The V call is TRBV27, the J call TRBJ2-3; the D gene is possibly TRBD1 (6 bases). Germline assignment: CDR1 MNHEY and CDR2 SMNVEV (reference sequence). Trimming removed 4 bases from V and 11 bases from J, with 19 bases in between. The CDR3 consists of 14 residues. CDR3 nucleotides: TGTGCCAGCAGTTCAGTACACAGGGTTCCGGAGCAGTATTTT. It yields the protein CASSSVHRVPEQYF.

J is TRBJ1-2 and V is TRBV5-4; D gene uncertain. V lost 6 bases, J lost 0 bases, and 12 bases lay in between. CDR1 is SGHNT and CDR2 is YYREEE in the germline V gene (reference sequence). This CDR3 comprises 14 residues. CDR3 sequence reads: CASTLFQTNYGYTF. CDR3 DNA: TGTGCCAGCACCCTTTTCCAAACTAACTATGGCTACACCTTC.

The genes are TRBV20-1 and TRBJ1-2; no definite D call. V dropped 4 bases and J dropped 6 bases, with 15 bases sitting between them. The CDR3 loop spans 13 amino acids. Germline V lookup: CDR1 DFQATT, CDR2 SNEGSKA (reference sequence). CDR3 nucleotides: TGCAGTGCTAAAGAGAGGGAGGTCGATGGCTACACCTTC. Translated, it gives CSAKEREVDGYTF.

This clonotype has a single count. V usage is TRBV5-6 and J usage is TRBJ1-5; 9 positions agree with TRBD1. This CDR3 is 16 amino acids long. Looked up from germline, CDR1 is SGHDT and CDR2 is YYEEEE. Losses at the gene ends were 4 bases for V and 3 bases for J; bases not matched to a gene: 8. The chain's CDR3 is CASSKARQGVNQPQHF. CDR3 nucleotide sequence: TGTGCCAGCAGCAAAGCTAGACAGGGGGTCAATCAGCCCCAGCATTTT.

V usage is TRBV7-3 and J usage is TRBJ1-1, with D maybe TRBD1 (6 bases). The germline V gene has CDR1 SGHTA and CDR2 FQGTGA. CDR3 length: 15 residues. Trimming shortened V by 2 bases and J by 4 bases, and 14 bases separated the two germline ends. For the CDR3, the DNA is TGTGCCAGCAGCTTATCAGGGGCGCGTATCACTGAAGCTTTCTTT. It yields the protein CASSLSGARITEAFF.

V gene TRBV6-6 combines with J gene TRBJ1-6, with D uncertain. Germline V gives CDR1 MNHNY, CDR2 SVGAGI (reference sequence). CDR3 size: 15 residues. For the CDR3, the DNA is TGTGCATCCAAGGATAAAAGCTCCTATAATTCACCCCTCCACTTT. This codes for CASKDKSSYNSPLHF.